Below, one T cell receptor beta chain is given with its context. This sample includes further DNA sequences coding for the same CDR3. Germline CDR1 is SGHTS and CDR2 is YDEGEE. There are 11 residues in the CDR3. V lost 2 bases to trimming and J lost 6 bases, with 3 bases between them. The repertoire was sequenced with immunoSEQ multiplex PCR; TCRdb's copy has only in-frame clones and lacks some. The profile covers 2 million to 2.5 million clones, with about 94% appearing a single time and about 0.13% taken by the ten largest. The authors divided CD4+ cells into CD45RA+ naive and CD45RA-negative memory subsets. This sample was taken from a study of shared clonotypes between healthy human individuals.

Sequences were obtained from naive CD4+ T cells sorted from blood. Noted subset: CD45RA+ positively selected. The source is a man younger than 35 in good health. This chain joins TRBV5-8 and TRBJ1-5; D is unclear. The CDR3 DNA is TGTGCCAGCAGCTTTGGTCAGCCCCAGCATTTT. The encoded protein is CASSFGQPQHF.